The following is a TCR beta chain sequence with its context. The data were obtained in a study of cytomegalovirus exposure and HLA in healthy donors. The CDR3 loop spans 17 amino acids. Trimming took 6 bases from V and 4 from J; bases not matched to a gene: 10. The germline gives CDR1 LNHDA, CDR2 SQIVND (reference sequence). Use of 60 Vbeta and 13 Jbeta primers characterized the PCR. Only in-frame clones appear in the TCRdb table, and some are missing; sequencing was by immunoSEQ multiplex PCR. The repertoire holds about 59,000 clones, with roughly 80% as singletons. The TCR sequence derives from a human donor in good health. Sequencing was performed on PBMCs. V usage is TRBV19 and J usage is TRBJ2-1, with 12 nucleotides matching TRBD2. This chain's CDR3 is CASSEPGLAGGYNEQFF. The CDR3 DNA is TGTGCCAGTAGCGAACCGGGACTAGCGGGTGGATACAATGAGCAGTTCTTC.